A selection of T cell receptor beta chains follows, all from one sample in a study of cytomegalovirus exposure and HLA in healthy donors. Assay used: immunoSEQ multiplex PCR; TCRdb lists only in-frame clones, some missing. The table shows about 130,000 clones, with 81% occurring only once. Sequencing was performed on PBMCs. These receptors originate from a man aged 18 to 30 in good health and CMV-seronegative. Both conserved end residues are part of each CDR3.

j_call v_call cdr3_aa
TRBJ2-5 TRBV29-1 CSVPGGRETQYF
TRBJ1-5 TRBV6-6 CASQDRGYQPQHF
TRBJ2-5 TRBV7-2 CASSPTGLQETQYF
TRBJ1-4 TRBV5-1 CASSPGTGTNEKLFF
TRBJ2-2 TRBV6-1 CASRRVTGELFF
TRBJ1-1 TRBV4-3 CASSQDLGAEAFF
TRBJ1-6 TRBV27 CASSLAGSPLHF
TRBJ1-2 TRBV19 CASSKSGGYGYTF
TRBJ1-2 TRBV4-1 CASSPRATGGYTF
TRBJ1-2 TRBV13 CASSVRDSLPLPDGYTF
TRBJ1-2 TRBV28 CASSSLPGQYNYGYTF
TRBJ1-2 TRBV7-9 CASSLVNREGYGYTF
TRBJ1-5 TRBV28 CASSSRPGITNQPQHF
TRBJ1-5 TRBV5-6 CASSPGYKNGPQHF